This T cell receptor beta chain appears in the sequencing data of a study of identical twins (dated by TCRdb to about 2016). The study in broad terms: TCR alpha and beta repertoires from monozygotic twins, unrelated adults of various ages and cord blood were deep-sequenced to test whether fetal clonotypes persist. To rule out contamination, the twin experiments were replicated at different times with different library preparation protocols. What the work shows at the level of the full study, not this receptor alone: Out-of-frame TCR alpha sequences shared between twins showed an excess of low generation-probability sequences compared with coincidental sharing between unrelated individuals. Fewer insertions were carried by abundant cord blood beta clonotypes; a weaker similar trend was observed in young adult naive repertoires, while no such trend was observed in memory repertoires. A weaker excess of twin sharing was found in beta out-of-frame sequences because the signal-to-noise ratio was lowered by fewer shared sequences. Invariant T cells such as MAIT and iNKT could partly confound zero-insertion analyses, although diverse VJ usage argued against such confounding for most clonotypes. In monozygotic twins, out-of-frame TCR alpha sharing was systematically underestimated by recombination models, although the models agreed with sharing between unrelated individuals. Because the same donors could not be followed over many years, the conclusions relied on cross-sectional statistical analysis.

V is cut by 0 bases and J by 3 bases, and the space between the germline ends is 18 bases. The CDR3 goes from the cysteine to the phenylalanine over 17 residues. The kept DNA is CDR3 alone, 51 bases in frame from the first base. In the germline V gene, CDR1 corresponds to SGHRS and CDR2 to YFSETQ. Only healthy Caucasian donors were included. To note about this clonotype: Its cognate antigen has yet to be identified. No base quality information exists; no much larger clone differs at one position.

Preparation of the library involved 5' RACE. For sequencing, an Illumina HiSeq 2000 was employed. A universal primer binding site was added through template switching, and the final cDNA carried a unique molecular identifier so that TCR cDNA molecules could be counted accurately. First-strand cDNA for TCR alpha and beta chains was synthesized from specific primers in the conserved constant-segment region. Each cDNA library was double barcoded, with a SMART-Mk sample barcode plus Illumina barcodes, to control for contamination. TruSeq adapter sequences along with Illumina sample barcodes were introduced in two successive PCR steps. Sequencing of the TCR alpha and beta cDNA libraries was done on the Illumina HiSeq platform using custom primers. The authors' analysis ran thus. Raw reads were processed with MiGEC to extract unique molecular identifiers, and MiXCR was used to determine CDR3 positions. For each individual, recombination models were inferred using an EM algorithm with the repgenHMM and IGoR tools. The analysis of shared clonotypes was done with the tcR package in R, with sharing normalized by the product of cloneset sizes. To study raw recombination without the effects of thymic and clonal selection, out-of-frame nonproductive sequences were analyzed. Through fastp at Q25 and MiXCR, TCRdb rebuilt clones from the public reads, retaining in-frame beta chains. Identical CDR3 proteins give one entry, which carries the most common genes and DNA. The V and J calls and clone size are TCRdb's, not the authors'. The sample table holds 1.5 million to 2 million distinct CDR3 sequences, of which about 30% were seen once. Together, the top ten hold approximately 0.29% of the sample.

The sequence was obtained from a newborn girl in good health. The V and J genes are TRBV5-1 and TRBJ1-1, with the identity of the D gene unclear. The specimen was cord blood. The bases read TGCGCCAGCAGCTTGGTACGGATGGGGTATGTGGACACTGAAGCTTTCTTT. Translated, this gives CASSLVRMGYVDTEAFF.